This record looks at one TCR beta chain sequence and its context. Its target is unknown. One junction end does not reproduce the germline sequence, and a read error may be involved. This sample stems from a study of cytomegalovirus exposure and HLA in healthy donors. Whole-study findings and limits: The productive fraction for most TCR beta V segments was about 90% or about 30% in an earlier analysis. Further analysis, carried out later, found HLA-associated TCR beta chains more clonally expanded than equally common other chains. In a later analysis, common viral pathogens appeared linked to several of the most significant clusters.

13 Jbeta primers and 60 Vbeta primers were used for the PCR. Profiled with immunoSEQ multiplex PCR; TCRdb holds only in-frame clones, not every one. The sample shows about 150,000 clones, approximately 80% of them seen only once. Looked up from germline, CDR1 is SSHAT and CDR2 is FNYEAQ (reference sequence). The CDR3 covers 13 residues. This clonotype was sampled from a male donor in good health and CMV-seronegative. Material for sequencing was PBMCs. V and J are TRBV7-7 and TRBJ1-2; no clear D. The CDR3 nucleotides are TGTGCTAGCAGCTTAGGAACCGCGCCCCCCTACACCTTC. Amino acids: CASSLGTAPPYTF.